This T cell receptor (beta chain) was sequenced during a study of shared clonotypes between healthy human individuals. Germline lookup yields CDR1 LGHNA and CDR2 YSLEER. V was clipped by 3 bases and J by 4 bases, with 18 bases between them. The CDR3 totals 17 residues. Running of the assay took place at deep level. Using immunoSEQ multiplex PCR, the repertoire was profiled, and TCRdb retains in-frame clones only, with some absent. The profile shows about 980,000 clones, 60% to 85% of them singletons. This clonotype was sampled from a man aged 18 to 35 in good health. Sequenced material: memory CD4+ T cells sorted from blood. The subset was: CD45RA-negative fraction. V usage is TRBV4-3 and J usage is TRBJ2-2; D is perhaps TRBD2 (7 bases). CDR3 DNA: TGCGCCAGCAGCCAGGAACCGAGGGGGGGGCCCACCGGGGAGCTGTTTTTT. Encoded protein: CASSQEPRGGPTGELFF.